This TCR beta chain is drawn from a study of cytomegalovirus exposure and HLA in healthy donors. Study summary: Among the roughly 400 donors who were genotyped, approximately 76% fell in the genetic ancestry cluster that is associated with self-reported Caucasian donors. Overall study findings and caveats: Cytomegalovirus-associated TCR beta chains were listed, numbering around 150. It emerged from a later analysis that several of the most significant clusters appeared to be linked to common viral pathogens.

PCR involved 60 Vbeta and 13 Jbeta primers. Sequencing used immunoSEQ multiplex PCR; TCRdb keeps in-frame clones, though not all of them. The top ten clones hold around 1.5% of a sample with about 89,000 clones, about 80% of them seen once. The CDR3 covers 16 residues. Germline V gene lookup returns CDR1 KGHSH and CDR2 LQKENI. V trimming: 0 bases; J trimming: 6 bases; junction bases outside the gene matches: 7. Note on this clone: Its antigen is not identified.

This sequence joins TRBV18 and TRBJ2-2; TRBD2 matches 7 bases. Material for sequencing was PBMCs. The TCR originated in a male donor in good health and CMV-seronegative. The CDR3 DNA sequence: TGTGCCAGCTCACCACCGCTAGCCCGGGGGGCCGGGGAGCTGTTTTTT. Its protein product is CASSPPLARGAGELFF.